The 27 T cell receptor beta chains in this list originate from one sample, sequenced in a study of cytomegalovirus exposure and HLA in healthy donors. Using immunoSEQ multiplex PCR, the repertoire was profiled, and TCRdb retains in-frame clones only, with some absent. The sample yields approximately 58,000 clones, around 94% seen once. Sequencing input: PBMCs. The receptors were gathered from a man younger than 30 in good health and CMV-seronegative.

The chain couples TRBV21-1 to TRBJ2-1; TRBD2, the D gene given by the table, was not confirmed from the DNA. TRBV21-1 is a documented pseudogene. This CDR3 spans 14 amino acids. CDR3 in DNA: TGTGCCAGCCGCCCAGCAGCGGGAGTCGGCGAGCAGTTCTTC. It codes for CASRPAAGVGEQFF.

The chain couples TRBV11-3 to TRBJ2-3, with D tentatively TRBD1 (6 bases). CDR1 and CDR2 from the germline V gene are SGHNT and YENEEA. The CDR3 spans 16 residues. V gave up 5 bases and J gave up 0 bases, with 15 bases separating them. CDR3 loop: CASSQDRGISTDTQYF. The CDR3 DNA reads TGTGCCAGCAGCCAGGACAGAGGGATAAGCACAGATACGCAGTATTTT.

Comment on this clone: The germline gene is not matched at one end of the junction; a read error may be the cause. The chain joins TRBV27 to TRBJ2-7; 11 bases are shared with TRBD2. This CDR3 contains 16 residues. The germline CDR1 and CDR2 sequences are MNHEY and SMNVEV (reference sequence). This chain's CDR3 is CASSPRGLAASHEQYF. DNA for the CDR3: TGTGCCAGCAGTCCTCGGGGACTAGCGGCCTCCCACGAGCAGTACTTC.

The chain recombines TRBV18 with TRBJ2-7, with TRBD1 matching over 9 bases. The ends lost 0 bases at V and 3 bases at J; junction bases unmatched: 0. The CDR3 consists of 14 residues. Germline assignment: CDR1 KGHSH and CDR2 LQKENI. The CDR3 protein is CASSPPGQGYEQYF. The CDR3 nucleotides read TGTGCCAGCTCACCACCGGGACAGGGCTACGAGCAGTACTTC.

This chain links TRBV28 with TRBJ2-5; D not certain. The V gene's germline CDR1 is MDHEN and CDR2 SYDVKM. Trimming cost V 6 bases and J 3 bases, with 8 bases left between them. CDR3 length: 12 residues. The CDR3 nucleotides read TGTGCCAGCAGCCCGGTGAAAGAGACCCAGTACTTC. Its translation: CASSPVKETQYF.

This clone appeared a single time. The chain joins TRBV4-2 to TRBJ2-7; D might be TRBD1 (6 bases). The CDR3 length is 13 residues. V was cut by 0 bases and J by 7 bases, with 10 bases left in between. The germline V gene has CDR1 LGHNA and CDR2 YNFKEQ. CDR3 protein: CASSQDPGTEQYF. DNA of the CDR3: TGTGCCAGCAGCCAAGATCCCGGGACAGAGCAGTACTTC.

The gene calls are TRBV27 and TRBJ1-2, with TRBD1 matching over 8 bases. Trimming removed 2 bases from V and 3 bases from J; junction bases left unmatched: 5. This CDR3 comprises 15 residues. Germline CDR1 MNHEY, CDR2 SMNVEV (reference sequence). CDR3 DNA: TGTGCCAGCAGTTTAGGGGCAGGGGGCTACTATGGCTACACCTTC. Protein sequence: CASSLGAGGYYGYTF.

The chain has TRBV11-2 and TRBJ2-2; D not resolved. Germline V gene sequence: CDR1 SGHAT, CDR2 FQNNGV. CDR3 length equals 15 residues. The ends were cut back, 1 base at V and 4 bases at J, with 10 bases in the middle. The CDR3 DNA reads as TGTGCCAGCAGCTTAGTCAGGCCAGCCACCGGGGAGCTGTTTTTT. Translating it yields CASSLVRPATGELFF.

V is TRBV7-9 and J is TRBJ1-2; D is unclear. This CDR3 is 12 amino acids long. Germline V lookup: CDR1 SEHNR, CDR2 FQNEAQ (reference sequence). V was pared by 5 bases and J by 5 bases, with 9 bases between. CDR3 bases: TGTGCCAGCAGCCCGAGGGATTATGGCTACACCTTC. Translation gives CASSPRDYGYTF.

The sample holds one count of this clone. The V gene is TRBV5-6, the J gene TRBJ2-7; possibly TRBD2 for D (5 bases). Looked up from germline, CDR1 is SGHDT and CDR2 is YYEEEE. The germline V and J ends were trimmed by 1 base and 7 bases, with 12 bases remaining between them. The CDR3 covers 13 residues. CDR3 nucleotide sequence: TGTGCCAGCAGCTTGAGGGCTCAGCGGGAGCAGTACTTC. Translation: CASSLRAQREQYF.

This chain links TRBV7-2 with TRBJ2-1; TRBD1 matches at 8 bases. Germline V gene lookup returns CDR1 SGHTA and CDR2 FQGNSA. V dropped 4 bases and J dropped 3; count of bases not matched to a gene: 2. The length of the CDR3 is 14 residues. In DNA form, the CDR3 reads TGTGCCAGCAGCTACAGGGGGGACTACAATGAGCAGTTCTTC. Protein: CASSYRGDYNEQFF.

The rearrangement joins TRBV18 to TRBJ2-1; 8 bases match TRBD2. The ends lost 3 bases at V and 7 bases at J; junction bases unmatched: 8. The CDR3 covers 15 residues. Germline V gives CDR1 KGHSH, CDR2 LQKENI. CDR3 in amino acids: CASSPGGLARNEQFF. The CDR3 nucleotides are TGTGCCAGCTCACCCGGTGGACTAGCTAGGAATGAGCAGTTCTTC.

V usage is TRBV7-8 and J usage is TRBJ2-7; 10 bases agree with TRBD1. V was clipped by 6 bases and J by 1 base; unmatched bases: 9. This CDR3 is 16 amino acids long. Germline assignment: CDR1 SGHVS and CDR2 FQNEAQ. The CDR3 spells CASSQSRDRGSYEQYF. The CDR3 region has the DNA TGTGCCAGCAGTCAATCACGGGACAGGGGTTCCTACGAGCAGTACTTC. The entire variable domain, with the rest obtained from reference TRBV7-8 and TRBJ2-7, is as follows: GAGVSQSPRYKVAKRGQDVALRCDPISGHVSLFWYQQALGQGPEFLTYFQNEAQLDKSGLPSDRFFAERPEGSVSTLKIQRTQQEDSAVYLCASSQSRDRGSYEQYFGPGTRLTVT.

This clone was seen once. CDR3 protein: CASSLVPGTSGSYTQYF. In DNA, the CDR3 is TGTGCCAGCAGCTTAGTCCCCGGGACTAGCGGGAGTTATACGCAGTATTTT. V and J are TRBV7-9 and TRBJ2-3; 14 bases are a match to TRBD2. Trimming at V came to 1 base and at J to 7 bases, leaving 7 bases not matched to a gene. This CDR3 spans 17 amino acids. Germline V gene lookup returns CDR1 SEHNR and CDR2 FQNEAQ (reference sequence).

The chain carries TRBV27 and TRBJ2-1, with D possibly TRBD1 on 5 matching bases. The V and J ends lost 1 base and 7 bases respectively, with 14 bases between them. Germline loops: CDR1 MNHEY, CDR2 SMNVEV (reference sequence). CDR3 length: 15 amino acids. CDR3 bases: TGTGCCAGCAGTTTATTAGGGAACAGGCTGAATGAGCAGTTCTTC. Translating gives CASSLLGNRLNEQFF.

This clone was detected once. The chain is built from TRBV4-3 and TRBJ2-1; 7 bases agree with TRBD2. This CDR3 has 13 residues. The V segment lost 1 base and the J segment 12 bases; nucleotides outside the gene matches: 6. Germline values: CDR1 LGHNA, CDR2 YSLEER. CDR3 sequence reads: CASSQADRGGQFF. The CDR3 DNA reads as TGCGCCAGCAGCCAAGCAGACCGCGGGGGGCAGTTCTTC.

V gene TRBV19 combines with J gene TRBJ1-5; TRBD1 is a possible D gene (5 bases). The germline V gene encodes CDR1 LNHDA and CDR2 SQIVND (reference sequence). The length of the CDR3 is 16 residues. Trimming cost V 2 bases and J 4 bases, with 15 bases left between them. For the CDR3, the DNA is TGTGCCAGTAGTATACCGCCCAGGGCGCTTAATCAGCCCCAGCATTTT. It translates to CASSIPPRALNQPQHF.

V usage is TRBV5-1 and J usage is TRBJ2-7, with TRBD1 as a possible D gene (6 bases). Trimming removed 0 bases at V and 3 bases at J, with 10 bases between. Germline-derived CDR1 and CDR2 are SGHRS and YFSETQ. The CDR3 loop spans 14 amino acids. The CDR3 region is CASSLVDSLYEQYF. The CDR3 nucleotides read TGCGCCAGCAGCTTGGTGGACAGCCTCTACGAGCAGTACTTC.

This sequence joins TRBV7-9 and TRBJ1-4; possible D gene TRBD1, 6 bases. The V end was cut by 4 bases, the J end by 5 bases, with 8 bases between. The germline V gene has CDR1 SEHNR and CDR2 FQNEAQ (reference sequence). The CDR3 sequence is 13 residues long. The CDR3 sequence is CASSSGQNEKLFF. As DNA, the CDR3 is TGTGCCAGCAGCTCCGGACAGAATGAAAAACTGTTTTTT.

The CDR3 region has the DNA TGCGCCAGCAGCTTGGCCCCCCCCGGGGCTAATGAAAAACTGTTTTTT. It is translated as CASSLAPPGANEKLFF. J is TRBJ1-4 and V is TRBV5-1; no firm D call. The CDR3 spans 16 residues. Germline CDR1 reads SGHRS; CDR2 reads YFSETQ. Trimming cost V 0 bases and J 3 bases, with 12 bases left between them.

The chain couples TRBV20-1 to TRBJ1-2, with 7 bases identical to TRBD1. The V and J ends lost 6 bases and 6 bases, in that order; junction bases with no gene match: 4. CDR1 and CDR2 from the germline V gene are DFQATT and SNEGSKA (reference sequence). The CDR3 covers 11 residues. Written as DNA, the CDR3 is TGCAGTGCAGCGACAGGGCATGGCTACACCTTC. It specifies CSAATGHGYTF.

This clone was observed a single time. The gene calls are TRBV19 and TRBJ2-2, with 8 positions matching TRBD1. Germline CDR1 is LNHDA and CDR2 is SQIVND (reference sequence). The CDR3 loop spans 16 amino acids. J gave up 4 bases and V 2 bases, and 6 bases lay outside the gene matches. CDR3 nucleotides: TGTGCCAGTAGTATAAGCGGACAGGGACCCACCGGGGAGCTGTTTTTT. Amino acids: CASSISGQGPTGELFF.

About this clone: The junction does not match germline at one end; this may be a read error. V gene TRBV5-1 combines with J gene TRBJ1-3, with TRBD1 matching over 7 bases. CDR1 is SGHRS, CDR2 YFSETQ, per germline. The CDR3 length is 15 residues. The CDR3 nucleotides read TGCGCCAGCAGCTTCTCCGGGACAGACCCTCTTGCCGTCGTTTTT. Translating it yields CASSFSGTDPLAVVF.

The CDR3 spells CASSFRLGDNEQFF. The CDR3 region has the DNA TGTGCCAGCAGCTTCCGACTAGGGGACAATGAGCAGTTCTTC. The chain joins TRBV7-3 to TRBJ2-1, with D possibly matching TRBD2 (6 bases). Trimming cost V 3 bases and J 5 bases, with 11 bases left between them. Per germline, CDR1 SGHTA and CDR2 FQGTGA. The CDR3 has 14 residues.

The chain links TRBV6-1 to TRBJ2-5; the D is unclear. The end of the DNA is better explained by TRBJ2-7, so the J call may be wrong. The germline V gene encodes CDR1 MNHNS and CDR2 SASEGT. This CDR3 has 11 residues. The CDR3 loop reads CASSELFEQYF. CDR3 coding DNA: TGTGCCAGCAGTGAATTGTTCGAGCAGTACTTC.

V gene TRBV19 combines with J gene TRBJ1-2; a possible D gene is TRBD1 (6 bases). Germline CDR1 and CDR2: LNHDA and SQIVND (reference sequence). Trimming removed 7 bases from V and 1 base from J, with 10 bases in between. The CDR3 has 13 residues. The CDR3 bases are TGTGCCAGTACGGGGACAAATAACTATGGCTACACCTTC. Encoded protein: CASTGTNNYGYTF.

This chain joins TRBV6-4 and TRBJ1-1, with D perhaps matching TRBD1 (5 bases). V was shortened by 3 bases and J by 4 bases, with 9 bases between the two germline ends. The CDR3 has 13 amino acids. Germline V gene lookup returns CDR1 MRHNA and CDR2 SNTAGT. Here the CDR3 DNA reads TGTGCCAGCAGTGAGGGGCTCGGCACTGAAGCTTTCTTT. Amino acid sequence: CASSEGLGTEAFF.